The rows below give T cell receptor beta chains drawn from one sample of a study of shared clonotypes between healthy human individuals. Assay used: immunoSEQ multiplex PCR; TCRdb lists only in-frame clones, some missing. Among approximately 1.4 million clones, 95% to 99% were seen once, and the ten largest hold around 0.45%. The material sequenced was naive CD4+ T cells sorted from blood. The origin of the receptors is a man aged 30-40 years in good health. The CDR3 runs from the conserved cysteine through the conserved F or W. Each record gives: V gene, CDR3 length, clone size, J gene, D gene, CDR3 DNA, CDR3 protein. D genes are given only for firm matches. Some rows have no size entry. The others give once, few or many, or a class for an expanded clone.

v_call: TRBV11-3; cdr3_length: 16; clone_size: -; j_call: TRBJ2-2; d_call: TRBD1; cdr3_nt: TGTGCCAGCAGCTTAGTCGGGACAGGGAACACCGGGGAGCTGTTTTTT; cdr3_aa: CASSLVGTGNTGELFF
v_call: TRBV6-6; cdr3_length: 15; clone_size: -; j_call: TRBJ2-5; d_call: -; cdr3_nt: TGTGCCAGCAGTTACCCGGACCTCCTACTGGAGACCCAGTACTTC; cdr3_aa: CASSYPDLLLETQYF
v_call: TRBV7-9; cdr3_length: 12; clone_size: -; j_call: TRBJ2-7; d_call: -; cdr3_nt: TGTGCCAGCAGCCGACGGGCCTACGAGCAGTACTTC; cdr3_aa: CASSRRAYEQYF
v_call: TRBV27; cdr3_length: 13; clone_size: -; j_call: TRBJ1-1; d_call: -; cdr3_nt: TGTGCCAGCAGTTTAATGTGGGGCACTGAAGCTTTCTTT; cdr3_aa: CASSLMWGTEAFF
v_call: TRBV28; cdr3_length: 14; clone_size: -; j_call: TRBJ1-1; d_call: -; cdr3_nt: TGTGCCAGCAGGTACCGACGGAAGGGCACTGAAGCTTTCTTT; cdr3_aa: CASRYRRKGTEAFF
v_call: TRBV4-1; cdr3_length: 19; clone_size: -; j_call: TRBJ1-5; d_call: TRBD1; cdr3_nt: TGCGCCAGCAGCCAGACAGGGGAGGGTAAGGATATTGGCAATCAGCCCCAGCATTTT; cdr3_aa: CASSQTGEGKDIGNQPQHF
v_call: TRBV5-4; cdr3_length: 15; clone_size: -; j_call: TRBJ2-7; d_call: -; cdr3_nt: TGTGCCAGCAGCTTGAAGTCAGCATCTACCTACGAGCAGTACTTC; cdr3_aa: CASSLKSASTYEQYF
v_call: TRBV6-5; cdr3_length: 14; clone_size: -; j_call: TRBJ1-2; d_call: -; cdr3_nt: TGTGCCACCTCCTCCGGGACCGTGTACTTTGGCTACACCTTC; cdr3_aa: CATSSGTVYFGYTF
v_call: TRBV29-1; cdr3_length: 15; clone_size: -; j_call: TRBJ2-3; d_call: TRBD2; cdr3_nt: TGCAGCGGGGCTGCTAGCGGGATTGGCACAGATACGCAGTATTTT; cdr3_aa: CSGAASGIGTDTQYF
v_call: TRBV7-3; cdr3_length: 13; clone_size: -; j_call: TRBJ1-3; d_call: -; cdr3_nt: TGTGCCAGCAGCCGAACGTCAGGAAACACCATATATTTT; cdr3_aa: CASSRTSGNTIYF
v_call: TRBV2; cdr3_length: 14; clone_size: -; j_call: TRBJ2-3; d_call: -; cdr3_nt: TGTGCCAGCAGTCGGATTAGCGGTTCAGATACGCAGTATTTT; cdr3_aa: CASSRISGSDTQYF
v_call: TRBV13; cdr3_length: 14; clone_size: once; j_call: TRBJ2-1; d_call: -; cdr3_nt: TGTGCCAGCAGCTTAGGCGGTCTAGCAAGTGAGCAGTTCTTC; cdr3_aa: CASSLGGLASEQFF
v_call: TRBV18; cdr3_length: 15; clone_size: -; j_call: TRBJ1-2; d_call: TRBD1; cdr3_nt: TGTGCCAGCTCACTAGAGGGGGCCGTAGTCTATGGCTACACCTTC; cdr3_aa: CASSLEGAVVYGYTF
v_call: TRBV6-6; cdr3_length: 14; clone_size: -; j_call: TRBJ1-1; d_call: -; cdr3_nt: TGTGCCAGCAGTTTGACCCTAAAAGACATTGAAGCTTTCTTT; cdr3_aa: CASSLTLKDIEAFF
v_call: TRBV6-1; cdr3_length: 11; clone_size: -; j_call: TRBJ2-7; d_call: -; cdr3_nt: TGTGCCAGCAGACAAGGCGGCGAGCAGTACTTC; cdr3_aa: CASRQGGEQYF
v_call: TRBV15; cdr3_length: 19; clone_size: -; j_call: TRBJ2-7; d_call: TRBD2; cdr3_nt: TGTGCCACCAGCAGGTGGACTAGCGGGAGTTTTCCATCACACTTAGAGCAGTACTTC; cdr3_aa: CATSRWTSGSFPSHLEQYF
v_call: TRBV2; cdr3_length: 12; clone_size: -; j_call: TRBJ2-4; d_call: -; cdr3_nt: TGTGCCAGCAGTGAAGCCAAGTTCACCCAGTACTTC; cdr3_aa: CASSEAKFTQYF
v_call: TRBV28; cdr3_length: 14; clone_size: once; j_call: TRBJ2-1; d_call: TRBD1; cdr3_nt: TGTGCCAGCCTCACCCAGGGGGCGAACAATGAGCAGTTCTTC; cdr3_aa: CASLTQGANNEQFF
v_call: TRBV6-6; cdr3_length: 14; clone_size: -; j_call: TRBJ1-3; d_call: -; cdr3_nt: TGTGCCAGCATACGGGGGCACACTGGAAACACCATATATTTT; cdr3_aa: CASIRGHTGNTIYF
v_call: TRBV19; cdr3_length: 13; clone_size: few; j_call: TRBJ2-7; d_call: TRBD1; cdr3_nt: TGTGCCAGTAGTATAGGACAGGGCTACGAGCAGTACTTC; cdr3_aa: CASSIGQGYEQYF
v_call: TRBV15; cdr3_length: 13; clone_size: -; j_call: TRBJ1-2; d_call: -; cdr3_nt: TGTGCCACCAGCAGAGATCCGGACAGTGGCTACACCTTC; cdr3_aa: CATSRDPDSGYTF